These T cell receptor beta chains were read from a single sample in a study of spatial heterogeneity in lung cancer. TCRdb re-derived calls from the 5' RACE reads in MiXCR, one entry per CDR3 protein. There are roughly 10,000 distinct CDR3 sequences in the sample; around 8% occur only once, and around a quarter lies in the top ten. The specimen was lung tumor tissue, collected at surgery. The receptors shown here come from a male donor with early-stage non-small cell lung cancer. The CDR3 runs from the conserved cysteine through the conserved F or W.

v_call	j_call	cdr3_aa
TRBV6-1	TRBJ2-6	CASRILAGISGANVLTF
TRBV7-2	TRBJ2-1	CASSSLGLAYNEQFF
TRBV28	TRBJ1-1	CASRRGAEPYTEAFF
TRBV24-1	TRBJ2-6	CATSSGAGANVLTF
TRBV6-6	TRBJ2-7	CASSPQGSYEQYF
TRBV3-1	TRBJ1-1	CASSQGQGGSEAFF
TRBV7-2	TRBJ2-7	CASSLDGTGVYEQYF
TRBV6-1	TRBJ2-3	CASSRSGGASTDTQYF
TRBV18	TRBJ2-7	CASSPLTGPNEQYF
TRBV10-3	TRBJ2-1	CAISAVSGGRNNEQFF
TRBV7-9	TRBJ1-2	CASSVRPRDRLLGYTF
TRBV5-1	TRBJ2-7	CASSLEGLEDEQYF
TRBV27	TRBJ2-3	CATQGLAGGPSTDTQYF
TRBV7-9	TRBJ2-1	CASSLGQDNEQFF
TRBV7-8	TRBJ2-1	CASSKGPGRGSYNEQFF
TRBV9	TRBJ2-7	CASSVGTEIFCEQYF
TRBV10-2	TRBJ2-7	CASRELVSREQYF
TRBV29-1	TRBJ2-1	CSVEGLAPYNEQFF
TRBV7-2	TRBJ2-7	CASSPERLAGAYEQYF
TRBV28	TRBJ1-1	CASGSYTEAFF
TRBV12-3/TRBV12-4	TRBJ2-1	CASSWVAGEQFF
TRBV4-2	TRBJ2-7	CASSQDPFSGAGEQYF
TRBV7-2	TRBJ2-5	CASSYVGQETQYF
TRBV7-6	TRBJ2-5	CASSPQRTQYF
TRBV18	TRBJ1-4	CASSTSTGMANEKLFF
TRBV28	TRBJ2-4	CAARQGLAKNIQYF
TRBV11-3	TRBJ2-7	CASSLGGSRDEQYF
TRBV6-1	TRBJ2-7	CASSPDRGTRHYEQYF
TRBV11-2	TRBJ2-1	CASSLDAYGRQFF
TRBV15	TRBJ2-5	CATSSRDGQETQYF
TRBV6-1	TRBJ2-5	CASSLSGGETQYF
TRBV14	TRBJ2-1	CASASLGGNEQFF
TRBV6-2/TRBV6-3	TRBJ2-3	CATYPGITDTQYF
TRBV5-4	TRBJ1-3	CASSVGQGAPGNTIYF
TRBV9	TRBJ2-7	CASSVAGTSSYEQYF
TRBV9	TRBJ2-1	CASSLAPVFLSYNEQFF
TRBV5-4	TRBJ1-2	CASSFFFGTHGYTF
TRBV12-3/TRBV12-4	TRBJ2-2	CASSPREAGELFF
TRBV5-1	TRBJ2-7	CASSGPTSVEQYF
TRBV5-4	TRBJ2-3	CASSLLGRGGMNTDTQYF
TRBV27	TRBJ1-2	CASSPSGGHNYGYTF
TRBV29-1	TRBJ1-5	CSVGSRDQPQHF
TRBV7-6	TRBJ1-3	CASSLGDSGNTIYF
TRBV27	TRBJ1-1	CASSLSPGSKTEAFF
TRBV5-4	TRBJ1-2	CASSLKADGYTF
TRBV5-4	TRBJ2-1	CASSSRDGSSYNEQFF
TRBV12-3/TRBV12-4	TRBJ1-5	CASRLDSTPQHF
TRBV29-1	TRBJ2-5	CSVVFRAQYF
TRBV7-8	TRBJ2-1	CASSLNFGGRGSYNEQFF
TRBV30	TRBJ1-2	CAWSVGGNLGYTF
TRBV7-8	TRBJ2-3	CASSLTGTTDTQYF
TRBV19	TRBJ1-1	CASSQYMNTEAFF
TRBV18	TRBJ1-5	CASSTGGNQPQHF
TRBV9	TRBJ1-6	CASSVVGSYNSPLHF
TRBV11-2	TRBJ1-1	CASRFESSNTEAFF
TRBV28	TRBJ1-4	CASSLPGQGAGEKLFF